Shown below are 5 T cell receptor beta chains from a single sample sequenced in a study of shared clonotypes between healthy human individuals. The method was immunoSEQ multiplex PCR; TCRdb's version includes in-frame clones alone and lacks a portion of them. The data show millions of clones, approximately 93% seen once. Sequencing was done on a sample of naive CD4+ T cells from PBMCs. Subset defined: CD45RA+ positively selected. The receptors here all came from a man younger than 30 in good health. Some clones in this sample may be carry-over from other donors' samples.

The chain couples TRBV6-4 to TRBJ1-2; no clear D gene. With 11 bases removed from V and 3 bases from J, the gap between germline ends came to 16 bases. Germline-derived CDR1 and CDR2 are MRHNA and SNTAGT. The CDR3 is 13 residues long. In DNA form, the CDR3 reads TGTGCCCGTGCGAAGCCAGTCGACTATGGCTACACCTTC. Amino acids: CARAKPVDYGYTF.

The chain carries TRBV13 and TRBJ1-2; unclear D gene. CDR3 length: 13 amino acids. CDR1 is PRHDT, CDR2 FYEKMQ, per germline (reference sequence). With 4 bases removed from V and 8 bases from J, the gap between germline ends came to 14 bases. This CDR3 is CASSSPRVRGYTF. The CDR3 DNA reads TGTGCCAGCAGCTCCCCACGGGTCCGAGGCTACACCTTC.

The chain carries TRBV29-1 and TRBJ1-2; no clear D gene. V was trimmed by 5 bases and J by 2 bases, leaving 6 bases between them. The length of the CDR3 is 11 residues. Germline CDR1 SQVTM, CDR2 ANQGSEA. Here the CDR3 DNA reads TGCAGCGTTAGCCTGAACTATGGCTACACCTTC. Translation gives CSVSLNYGYTF.

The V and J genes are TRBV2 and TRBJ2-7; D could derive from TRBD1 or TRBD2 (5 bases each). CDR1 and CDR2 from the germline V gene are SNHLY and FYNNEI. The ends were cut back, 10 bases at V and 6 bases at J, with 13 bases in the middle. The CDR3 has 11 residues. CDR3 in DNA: TGTGCCACCAAGGAAGGGACCGAGCAGTACTTC. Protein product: CATKEGTEQYF.

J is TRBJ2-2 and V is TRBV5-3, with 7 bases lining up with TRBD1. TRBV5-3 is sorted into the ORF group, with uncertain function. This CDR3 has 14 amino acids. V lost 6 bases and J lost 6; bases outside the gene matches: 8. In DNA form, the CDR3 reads TGTGCCAGAACCTCTAGACAGGGACCCGGGGAGCTGTTTTTT. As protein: CARTSRQGPGELFF.